These T cell receptor beta chains were read from a single sample in a study of shared clonotypes between healthy human individuals. Here immunoSEQ multiplex PCR was the method, and the copy in TCRdb shows in-frame clones only, minus some. The sample yields around 2,000,000 clones, roughly 94% seen once. The sequenced material came from naive CD8+ T cells sorted from blood. These receptors were taken from a young man in good health. The CDR3 runs from the conserved cysteine through the conserved F or W. The D gene is left open where the match is weak. A clone size is listed for some rows: how often the clone was seen (once, few, many), or a class if it is expanded.

TRBJ1-4 TRBV6-1 . . CASSEWGVVPTNEKLFF TGTGCCAGCAGTGAATGGGGGGTAGTGCCAACTAATGAAAAACTGTTTTTT
TRBJ2-2 TRBV11-2 . . CASSLVDYTGELFF TGTGCCAGCAGCTTAGTGGACTACACAGGGGAGCTGTTTTTT
TRBJ1-2 TRBV27 . . CASSLSIASNYGYTF TGTGCCAGCAGTTTGAGTATCGCCAGTAACTATGGCTACACCTTC
TRBJ2-7 TRBV7-2 TRBD1 once CASSLATPQGVGDEQYF TGTGCCAGCAGCTTAGCGACCCCACAGGGGGTAGGTGACGAGCAGTACTTC
TRBJ1-1 TRBV13 . . CASSLADTPQAFF TGTGCCAGCAGCTTAGCGGACACCCCTCAGGCTTTCTTT
TRBJ2-7 TRBV4-1 . . CASSQVDRSYYEQYF TGCGCCAGCAGCCAAGTTGACAGGTCTTACTACGAGCAGTACTTC
TRBJ1-1 TRBV7-9 TRBD1 . CASSLGLTGFTEAFF TGTGCCAGCAGCTTAGGATTGACAGGGTTCACTGAAGCTTTCTTT
TRBJ2-5 TRBV11-2 TRBD1 once CASSLVGGAETQYF TGTGCCAGCAGCTTAGTAGGGGGCGCCGAGACCCAGTACTTC
TRBJ2-2 TRBV13 . . CASSSYGEAGELFF TGTGCCAGCAGCTCTTACGGGGAGGCCGGGGAGCTGTTTTTT
TRBJ1-4 TRBV7-9 TRBD1 . CASSLGDRGPANEKLFF TGTGCCAGCAGCTTAGGGGACAGGGGGCCCGCTAATGAAAAACTGTTTTTT